These 6 T cell receptor beta chains came from one sample sequenced in a study of shared clonotypes between healthy human individuals. Method: immunoSEQ multiplex PCR; TCRdb's copy keeps in-frame clones and lacks some. Of some 1.4 million clones detected, roughly 95% appear once; the ten largest clones hold roughly 1.2%. Sequenced input: naive CD4+ T cells sorted from blood. Subset given: CD45RA+ positively selected. These receptors were collected from a man younger than 40 in good health.

The chain links TRBV7-8 to TRBJ2-3; 9 bases are shared with TRBD1. Germline values: CDR1 SGHVS, CDR2 FQNEAQ. This CDR3 has 16 amino acids. The V segment lost 3 bases and the J segment 4 bases; nucleotides outside the gene matches: 8. The CDR3 DNA sequence: TGTGCCAGCAGCTTGGGGACAGGGAGGGGAGCAGATACGCAGTATTTT. Protein sequence: CASSLGTGRGADTQYF.

The chain uses TRBV29-1 and TRBJ2-7, with D maybe TRBD2 (5 bases). Trimming removed 7 bases at V and 2 bases at J, with 18 bases between. This CDR3 contains 14 residues. CDR1 is SQVTM and CDR2 is ANQGSEA in the germline V gene. The CDR3 DNA reads TGCAGCGCAGGAGACCCGGGGTCGGCCTACGAGCAGTACTTC. Encoded protein: CSAGDPGSAYEQYF.

This clone appeared once. Other DNA sequences in this sample translate to the same CDR3. The chain uses TRBV20-1 and TRBJ2-1; no clear D. Germline lookup yields CDR1 DFQATT and CDR2 SNEGSKA (reference sequence). Trimming stripped 3 bases from V and 6 bases from J, with 6 bases between. CDR3 length: 11 residues. The CDR3 spells CSASLANEQFF. Here the CDR3 DNA reads TGCAGTGCTAGTTTGGCCAATGAGCAGTTCTTC.

This chain joins TRBV5-6 and TRBJ2-1; possible D gene TRBD2, 6 bases. The V gene's germline CDR1 is SGHDT and CDR2 YYEEEE. The V gene lost 3 bases and the J gene lost 5 bases, with 21 bases spanning the gap. The CDR3 contains 17 residues. Here the CDR3 DNA reads TGTGCCAGCAGCTCTATCCCGGGAGTACGGGGAGACAATGAGCAGTTCTTC. The encoded protein is CASSSIPGVRGDNEQFF.

About this clone itself: This sample includes further DNA sequences coding for the same CDR3. The chain joins TRBV5-1 to TRBJ2-1; 8 nucleotides line up with TRBD2. Germline CDR1 SGHRS, CDR2 YFSETQ. The V segment lost 2 bases and the J segment 2 bases; nucleotides outside the gene matches: 3. CDR3 length equals 15 residues. CDR3 DNA: TGCGCCAGCAGCTTACAAGCGGGGGCCTACAATGAGCAGTTCTTC. Residues: CASSLQAGAYNEQFF.

The genes are TRBV11-2 and TRBJ2-3; D is uncertain. This CDR3 region has 15 residues. CDR1 and CDR2 from the germline V gene are SGHAT and FQNNGV. V was shortened by 4 bases and J by 2 bases, with 13 bases between the two germline ends. The CDR3 loop is CASSSRGWSTDTQYF. CDR3 nucleotide sequence: TGTGCCAGCAGCTCCCGCGGATGGTCCACAGATACGCAGTATTTT.